This T cell receptor beta chain was recovered during a study of Ad26.COV2.S vaccination and SARS-CoV-2 variants. Study-wide context: Dosing was one shot or two shots 56 days apart. Findings and caveats of the study: Overall T cell responses may have been underestimated by the analyses of TCR breadth and depth. Spike-specific TCR breadth ran higher among vaccine recipients than placebo recipients.

The CDR3 runs 15 residues. The ends lost 7 bases at V and 0 bases at J; junction bases unmatched: 8. Germline CDR1 and CDR2: MNHEY and SVGAGI. A note on this clone: What it binds is not known.

Treatment of the sample: about 20 received Ad26.COV2.S at low or high dose, single or two shots; five or six received placebo; per-sample allocation not given. Collection of the samples took place on day 63 after the first injection of vaccine or placebo. An adult donor aged 18-55 years was enrolled in Boston. The method was immunoSEQ multiplex PCR; TCRdb's version includes in-frame clones alone and lacks a portion of them. The sample has 410,000 or so clones, around 92% seen once. The receptor was isolated from a person between 18 and 59 years old who received the Ad26.COV2.S COVID-19 vaccine or a placebo. The chain combines TRBV6-5 with TRBJ1-2, with TRBD1 identical over 7 bases. Sequenced here: peripheral blood, sampled in a trial of Ad26.COV2.S vaccine versus placebo. The CDR3 DNA reads TGTGCCAGCAAACTACAGGGGATTCCTAACTATGGCTACACCTTC. Encoded protein: CASKLQGIPNYGYTF.